These 21 T cell receptor beta chains originate from one sample sequenced in a study of OX40 agonist ivuxolimab in advanced cancers. Library preparation was by the immunoSEQ multiplex PCR assay. TCRdb's version of the immuneACCESS table is confined to in-frame rearrangements and falls short of the full clone set. An unresolved V gene accounts for under half of the shortfall where checked; the remainder is of unknown origin. The sample contains approximately 64,000 clones, around four fifths of them found a single time. The ten biggest clones cover 3% to 4.5% of the sample. Sequenced material: CD4+ or CD8+ T cells sorted from blood, taken in a trial of the OX40 agonist ivuxolimab. These receptors were taken from an adult with an advanced solid tumor such as melanoma, head and neck, liver or kidney cancer.

The chain recombines TRBV10-1 with TRBJ2-5; TRBD1 or TRBD2 may be the D gene (5 bases each). Germline lookup yields CDR1 WNHNN and CDR2 SYGVQD (reference sequence). There are 13 residues in the CDR3. The V end lost 6 bases, the J end lost 2 bases, and 10 bases lay between the germline ends. The CDR3 DNA sequence: TGCGCCAGCAGGATGGGACCTCAAGAGACCCAGTACTTC. It specifies CASRMGPQETQYF.

This sequence joins TRBV6-4 and TRBJ2-7; D is unclear. The CDR3 is made up of 15 amino acids. Germline loops: CDR1 MRHNA, CDR2 SNTAGT. With 4 bases removed from V and 5 bases from J, the gap between germline ends came to 18 bases. CDR3 region: CASSGVVPKSHEQYF. DNA of the CDR3: TGTGCCAGCAGTGGGGTTGTTCCTAAGTCCCACGAGCAGTACTTC.

V gene TRBV13 combines with J gene TRBJ1-1; 11 nucleotides align to TRBD1. The CDR3 totals 14 residues. V dropped 10 bases and J dropped 1; count of bases not matched to a gene: 5. Germline V gene sequence: CDR1 PRHDT, CDR2 FYEKMQ (reference sequence). In DNA, the CDR3 is TGTGCCACCGCGGACAGGGGGCAGAACACTGAAGCTTTCTTT. This sequence encodes CATADRGQNTEAFF.

The chain joins TRBV7-6 to TRBJ2-1; the match to TRBD1 covers 7 bases. Germline V gene lookup returns CDR1 SGHVS and CDR2 FNYEAQ. The V and J ends lost 3 bases and 7 bases, in that order; junction bases with no gene match: 6. The CDR3 spans 14 residues. CDR3 protein: CASSLTGLLNEQFF. The CDR3 coding sequence is TGTGCCAGCAGCTTGACAGGGTTGCTGAATGAGCAGTTCTTC.

The chain carries TRBV5-3 and TRBJ2-7; D is possibly TRBD1 (7 bases). TRBV5-3 is classed as an ORF, of uncertain function. CDR3 size: 14 residues. With 5 bases removed from V and 5 bases from J, the gap between germline ends came to 17 bases. The CDR3 sequence is CARRSQGGRHEQYF. The CDR3 region has the DNA TGTGCCAGAAGGTCTCAGGGGGGTCGCCACGAGCAGTACTTC.

This chain uses TRBV19 with TRBJ2-5; D might be TRBD2 (6 bases). The better agreement between TRBJ2-7 and the DNA end casts doubt on the J call. Germline V gene lookup returns CDR1 LNHDA and CDR2 SQIVND (reference sequence). The CDR3 is 15 amino acids. The CDR3 region is CASSIESGSSYEQYF. CDR3 bases: TGTGCCAGTAGTATAGAGTCCGGGAGTTCCTACGAGCAGTACTTC.

V usage is TRBV5-1 and J usage is TRBJ2-1; 8 positions match TRBD2. Germline V gene sequence: CDR1 SGHRS, CDR2 YFSETQ. Trimming at V came to 3 bases and at J to 5 bases, leaving 7 bases not matched to a gene. The CDR3 contains 15 residues. This CDR3 reads CASSSPGLDHNEQFF. The CDR3 nucleotides read TGCGCCAGCAGCTCTCCGGGACTAGACCACAATGAGCAGTTCTTC.

This clone was found once. The V gene is TRBV7-2, the J gene TRBJ2-7; 11 bases are shared with TRBD2. This CDR3 is built from 13 residues. V was clipped by 5 bases and J by 4 bases; unmatched bases: 1. Looked up from germline, CDR1 is SGHTA and CDR2 is FQGNSA. Written as DNA, the CDR3 is TGTGCCAGCAGCGGGACTAGCGGATACGAGCAGTACTTC. This encodes CASSGTSGYEQYF. The entire variable domain, with the rest obtained from reference TRBV7-2 and TRBJ2-7, is as follows: GAGVSQSPSNKVTEKGKDVELRCDPISGHTALYWYRQSLGQGLEFLIYFQGNSAPDKSGLPSDRFSAERTGGSVSTLTIQRTQQEDSAVYLCASSGTSGYEQYFGPGTRLTVT.

V is TRBV5-6 and J is TRBJ1-5; D is possibly TRBD1 (5 bases). V lost 4 bases to trimming and J lost 3 bases, with 17 bases between them. The V gene's germline CDR1 is SGHDT and CDR2 YYEEEE. This CDR3 contains 16 residues. The CDR3 region is CASSPLRGSTNQPQHF. The CDR3 DNA reads as TGTGCCAGCAGCCCACTTAGGGGCAGTACCAATCAGCCCCAGCATTTT. The variable domain in full, completed from reference TRBV5-6 and TRBJ1-5, reads DAGVTQSPTHLIKTRGQQVTLRCSPKSGHDTVSWYQQALGQGPQFIFQYYEEEERQRGNFPDRFSGHQFPNYSSELNVNALLLGDSALYLCASSPLRGSTNQPQHFGDGTRLSIL.

The chain carries TRBV28 and TRBJ2-7; no firm D call. Germline-derived CDR1 and CDR2 are MDHEN and SYDVKM. This CDR3 is 13 amino acids long. V gave up 5 bases and J gave up 2 bases, with 10 bases separating them. The CDR3 DNA reads TGTGCCAGCAGTCCCCTCCTCCCCTACGAGCAGTACTTC. Translating it yields CASSPLLPYEQYF.

J is TRBJ2-7 and V is TRBV7-2, with D uncertain. Germline values: CDR1 SGHTA, CDR2 FQGNSA. This CDR3 spans 12 amino acids. V lost 4 bases, J lost 6 bases, and 10 bases lay in between. The CDR3 nucleotides read TGTGCCAGCAGCTCGGCGCGTCCCGAGCAGTACTTC. The encoded protein is CASSSARPEQYF.

This rearrangement joins TRBV5-4 to TRBJ1-4; D gene ambiguous. Germline V gene data show CDR1 as SGHNT and CDR2 as YYREEE (reference sequence). The length of the CDR3 is 13 residues. The germline V and J ends were trimmed by 2 bases and 4 bases, with 6 bases remaining between them. CDR3 DNA sequence: TGTGCCAGCAGCTTAACCATTAATGAAAAACTGTTTTTT. This codes for CASSLTINEKLFF.

This chain joins TRBV4-1 and TRBJ1-2, with D unclear. V was clipped by 8 bases and J by 8 bases, with 15 bases between them. Germline CDR1 and CDR2: MGHRA and YSYEKL. The CDR3 is made up of 12 amino acids. This CDR3 is CASYSIRKGYTF. For the CDR3, the DNA is TGCGCCAGCTACTCTATTAGAAAGGGCTACACCTTC.

This clone was found once. The chain combines TRBV5-1 with TRBJ2-7, with D uncertain. The germline V gene has CDR1 SGHRS and CDR2 YFSETQ. This CDR3 is built from 11 residues. V was clipped by 0 bases and J by 4 bases, with 2 bases between them. CDR3 sequence: CASSLGYEQYF. The CDR3 DNA reads as TGCGCCAGCAGCTTGGGATACGAGCAGTACTTC.

This sequence joins TRBV2 and TRBJ2-1, with D possibly matching TRBD1 (6 bases). The CDR3 covers 13 residues. Looked up from germline, CDR1 is SNHLY and CDR2 is FYNNEI. V dropped 8 bases and J dropped 5 bases, with 13 bases sitting between them. CDR3 sequence reads: CASSRDNHNEQFF. The CDR3 nucleotides read TGTGCCAGCTCCCGGGACAACCACAATGAGCAGTTCTTC.

The chain is built from TRBV13 and TRBJ2-5; D may be TRBD1 (6 bases). Deletions cut 4 bases from V and 5 bases from J, with 14 bases between. Germline loops: CDR1 PRHDT, CDR2 FYEKMQ (reference sequence). This CDR3 contains 14 residues. CDR3: CASSSRGHRETQYF. The CDR3 DNA reads as TGTGCCAGCAGCTCTAGGGGACACAGGGAGACCCAGTACTTC.

The chain joins TRBV28 to TRBJ1-1; 7 nucleotides align to TRBD1. J gave up 3 bases and V 2 bases, and 0 bases lay outside the gene matches. The germline CDR1 and CDR2 sequences are MDHEN and SYDVKM. This CDR3 has 13 amino acids. DNA of the CDR3: TGTGCCAGCAGTTTAGACAGGGACACTGAAGCTTTCTTT. Translating it yields CASSLDRDTEAFF. Looking up the rest from reference TRBV28 and TRBJ1-1 gives the full variable domain: DVKVTQSSRYLVKRTGEKVFLECVQDMDHENMFWYRQDPGLGLRLIYFSYDVKMKEKGDIPEGYSVSREKKERFSLILESASTNQTSMYLCASSLDRDTEAFFGQGTRLTVV.

The rearrangement uses TRBV11-1 and TRBJ2-1, with TRBD1 as a possible D gene (6 bases). Trimming removed 5 bases at V and 3 bases at J, with 17 bases between. This CDR3 has 16 amino acids. Germline V lookup: CDR1 SGHAT, CDR2 FQDESV (reference sequence). The CDR3 DNA is TGTGCCAGCAGCCCAGGGGTTGCCTACTACTACAATGAGCAGTTCTTC. Translating it yields CASSPGVAYYYNEQFF.

The chain joins TRBV5-6 to TRBJ2-1, with TRBD2 identical over 7 bases. The V and J ends lost 4 bases and 0 bases, in that order; junction bases with no gene match: 7. This CDR3 is 16 amino acids long. Per the germline V gene, CDR1 is SGHDT and CDR2 is YYEEEE. This CDR3 is CASSPRGGSSYNEQFF. CDR3 sequence (DNA): TGTGCCAGCAGCCCCCGTGGCGGGAGCTCCTACAATGAGCAGTTCTTC.

The rearrangement links TRBV19 to TRBJ1-1; D remains unclear. The V end lost 4 bases, the J end lost 0 bases, and 6 bases lay between the germline ends. The CDR3 extends over 13 amino acids. The germline V gene encodes CDR1 LNHDA and CDR2 SQIVND (reference sequence). The CDR3: CASSTGMNTEAFF. The CDR3 nucleotides read TGTGCCAGTAGTACGGGGATGAACACTGAAGCTTTCTTT. Drawing the rest from reference TRBV19 and TRBJ1-1, the complete variable domain is DGGITQSPKYLFRKEGQNVTLSCEQNLNHDAMYWYRQDPGQGLRLIYYSQIVNDFQKGDIAEGYSVSREKKESFPLTVTSAQKNPTAFYLCASSTGMNTEAFFGQGTRLTVV.

The J gene is TRBJ2-1, the V gene TRBV27, with D uncertain. Germline V gives CDR1 MNHEY, CDR2 SMNVEV (reference sequence). The CDR3 sequence is 12 residues long. Trimming shortened V by 4 bases and J by 6 bases, and 7 bases separated the two germline ends. The CDR3 nucleotides are TGTGCCAGCAGTTCCTTAGCCAATGAGCAGTTCTTC. Its protein product is CASSSLANEQFF.